Below, one TCR beta chain is given with its context. What this receptor recognizes is not known. Qualities for individual bases were not recorded, and no much larger clone is one base off. This specimen belongs to a study of T-cell reconstitution after alpha-beta-depleted transplantation in children (dated by TCRdb to about 2016). For the study in its entirety: Using TCR repertoire profiling, the study followed T-cell immune reconstitution in a quantitative way in children after TCRalphabeta/CD19-depleted allogeneic hematopoietic cell transplantation.

The CDR1 and CDR2 encoded by the germline V gene are SGHAT and FQNNGV. The CDR3 goes from the cysteine to the phenylalanine over 12 residues. CDR3 DNA is the only sequence kept; it has 36 bases, read in frame from the first base. Deletion took 5 bases off V and 7 bases off J, with a span of 10 bases between the germline ends. Library preparation used PCR. Instrument used: Illumina HiSeq 2500. TCR libraries were prepared with molecular barcoding, using unique molecular identifiers to normalize TCRbeta repertoire quantification. TCRdb passed the public sequencing reads through fastp at Q25 and MiXCR, retaining productive beta sequences. Identical CDR3 protein sequences are pooled into one entry, listed with their most common genes and DNA. The table for this sample lists 240,000 or so distinct CDR3 sequences; 12% of them were counted only once. The ten largest account for 2.6% of the sample.

The TCR sequence derives from a human donor who donated a stem cell graft to a child with acute lymphoblastic leukemia. Sequencing was performed on PBMCs from the stem cell graft donor, taken from the stem cell graft. The chain couples TRBV11-2 to TRBJ2-3, with the D gene too uncertain to name. The bases are TGTGCCAGCAGCCCTAACTTAAATACGCAGTATTTT. It codes for CASSPNLNTQYF.